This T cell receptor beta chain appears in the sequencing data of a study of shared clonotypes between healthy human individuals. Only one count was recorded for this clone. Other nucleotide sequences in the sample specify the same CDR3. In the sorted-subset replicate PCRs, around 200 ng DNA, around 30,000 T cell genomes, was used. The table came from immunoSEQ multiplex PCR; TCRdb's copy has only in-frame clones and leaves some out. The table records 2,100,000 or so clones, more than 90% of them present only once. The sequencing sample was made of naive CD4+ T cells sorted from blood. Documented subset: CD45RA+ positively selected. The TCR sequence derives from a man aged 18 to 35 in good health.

For the CDR3, the DNA is TGCGCCAGCAGCCAAGATCAGGGGTACGAGCAGTACTTC. Protein product: CASSQDQGYEQYF. The rearrangement links TRBV4-1 to TRBJ2-7; weak D call: TRBD1 (6 bases). The CDR3 runs to 13 residues. Germline CDR1 and CDR2: MGHRA and YSYEKL. V was trimmed by 0 bases and J by 4 bases, leaving 7 bases between them.